These 17 T cell receptor beta chains were all obtained from the same sample, sequenced in a study of blood T cell repertoires in COVID-19. Assay: immunoSEQ multiplex PCR; the TCRdb copy retains only in-frame clones and omits some. This table has more than 100,000 clones, roughly 90% appearing once. The sample taken for sequencing was peripheral blood. The receptors stem from a woman aged 60-75 years with acute or convalescent COVID-19.

V gene TRBV5-4 combines with J gene TRBJ2-2, with 9 positions matching TRBD1. J gave up 7 bases and V 3 bases, and 7 bases lay outside the gene matches. The CDR3 totals 15 residues. Germline assignment: CDR1 SGHNT and CDR2 YYREEE (reference sequence). Here the CDR3 DNA reads TGTGCCAGCAGCTGGGGACAGGGAGGAGGCGGGGAGCTGTTTTTT. Encoded protein: CASSWGQGGGGELFF.

The V gene is TRBV4-1, the J gene TRBJ1-3; 7 nucleotides align to TRBD1. Germline values: CDR1 MGHRA, CDR2 YSYEKL. V dropped 3 bases and J dropped 2; count of bases not matched to a gene: 10. This CDR3 comprises 17 residues. CDR3 nucleotides: TGCGCCAGCAGCCAGGAAAGGGGGCGTTTTACTGGAAACACCATATATTTT. It codes for CASSQERGRFTGNTIYF.

This sequence joins TRBV25-1 and TRBJ1-2; 11 bases match TRBD1. CDR1 MGHDK and CDR2 SYGVNS come from the germline V gene. This CDR3 is 14 amino acids long. Trimming at V came to 8 bases and at J to 4 bases, leaving 6 bases not matched to a gene. CDR3 nucleotide sequence: TGTGCCAGCCTGGGACAGGGGGTCTCCTATGGCTACACCTTC. Its protein is CASLGQGVSYGYTF.

In its sample, this clone was seen a few times. This chain links TRBV29-1 with TRBJ1-2; 12 bases are shared with TRBD1. V lost 4 bases and J lost 8; bases outside the gene matches: 8. The CDR3 covers 14 residues. The germline gives CDR1 SQVTM, CDR2 ANQGSEA. The CDR3 sequence is CSVGPGQGAGGYTF. CDR3 DNA: TGCAGCGTTGGGCCGGGACAGGGGGCTGGGGGCTACACCTTC.

The gene calls are TRBV5-7 and TRBJ2-2; 11 nucleotides align to TRBD2. TRBV5-7 is an open reading frame whose function is uncertain. The CDR3 sequence is 17 residues long. Losses at the gene ends were 4 bases for V and 4 bases for J; bases not matched to a gene: 9. The CDR3 reads CASSRRLAGTVTGELFF. In DNA form, the CDR3 reads TGTGCCAGCAGCCGCCGACTAGCGGGGACCGTCACCGGGGAGCTGTTTTTT.

The rearrangement joins TRBV3-1 (or the pseudogene TRBV3-2) to TRBJ2-3, with 8 bases fitting TRBD2. V shed 1 base and J 4 bases; nucleotides not matched to a gene: 4. Germline V gene data show CDR1 as LGHDT and CDR2 as YNNKEL (reference sequence). CDR3 length equals 15 residues. The CDR3 region is CASSQVVGRADTQYF. Here the CDR3 DNA reads TGTGCCAGCAGCCAAGTTGTCGGGAGGGCAGATACGCAGTATTTT.

The chain joins TRBV10-3 to TRBJ2-5, with TRBD1 matching over 9 bases. V trimming: 6 bases; J trimming: 4 bases; junction bases outside the gene matches: 9. The germline V gene encodes CDR1 ENHRY and CDR2 SYGVKD. The CDR3 spans 15 residues. CDR3 DNA sequence: TGTGCCATCAGCCCACAGGGGGCGAGTGGAGAGACCCAGTACTTC. The encoded protein is CAISPQGASGETQYF.

V and J are TRBV27 and TRBJ1-4; D may be TRBD1 (6 bases). The V end lost 6 bases, the J end lost 6 bases, and 11 bases lay between the germline ends. CDR1 and CDR2 from the germline V gene are MNHEY and SMNVEV (reference sequence). CDR3 length equals 13 residues. The chain's CDR3 is CASRTGLDEKLFF. DNA for the CDR3: TGTGCCAGCAGGACAGGTCTCGATGAAAAACTGTTTTTT.

The chain links TRBV6-2 or TRBV6-3 to TRBJ2-3; TRBD2 matches 12 bases. This CDR3 spans 15 amino acids. Germline CDR1 reads MNHEY; CDR2 reads SVGEGT. J lost 8 bases, V lost 6 bases, and 9 bases had no gene match. CDR3 sequence (DNA): TGTGCCAGCAGCCCCGGACTAGCGGGACATTCTACGCAGTATTTT. It encodes CASSPGLAGHSTQYF.

The gene calls are TRBV12-3 or TRBV12-4 and TRBJ1-1; D is ambiguous. V was pared by 6 bases and J by 3 bases, with 11 bases between. The CDR3 spans 13 residues. CDR3 in DNA: TGTGCCAGCAGCCTCCTCCCGGACACTGAAGCTTTCTTT. Translation: CASSLLPDTEAFF.

The V and J genes are TRBV28 and TRBJ1-2; D gene uncertain. Trimming removed 7 bases at V and 2 bases at J, with 17 bases between. The germline CDR1 and CDR2 sequences are MDHEN and SYDVKM. The CDR3 contains 15 residues. The DNA of the CDR3 is TGTGCCAGCACCTCTCAACGAGGCGACAACTATGGCTACACCTTC. This translates into CASTSQRGDNYGYTF.

Here the CDR3 reads CASSPGQGKDSPLHF. CDR3 nucleotides: TGTGCCAGCTCCCCAGGACAGGGGAAAGATTCACCCCTCCACTTT. The chain uses TRBV18 and TRBJ1-6, with TRBD1 matching over 9 bases. The CDR3 totals 15 residues. The germline V gene has CDR1 KGHSH and CDR2 LQKENI. The ends lost 6 bases at V and 8 bases at J; junction bases unmatched: 8.

The chain has TRBV28 and TRBJ2-5; 7 nucleotides agree with TRBD2. The CDR3 spans 15 residues. V lost 7 bases and J lost 4; bases outside the gene matches: 12. Germline CDR1 reads MDHEN; CDR2 reads SYDVKM. The DNA for the CDR3 is TGTGCCAGCACACCCCTAGGGGCGGGAGCAGAGACCCAGTACTTC. It codes for CASTPLGAGAETQYF.

The genes are TRBV6-5 and TRBJ2-4; D might be TRBD2 (6 bases). The CDR3 has 13 amino acids. CDR1 and CDR2 (germline): MNHEY, SVGAGI. Trimming removed 7 bases at V and 6 bases at J, with 13 bases between. The chain's CDR3 is CASTGDFGNIQYF. The CDR3 region has the DNA TGTGCCAGCACGGGGGACTTCGGAAACATTCAGTACTTC.

This clone was seen only once. The chain carries TRBV6-5 and TRBJ1-4; D is unresolved. Germline V gene lookup returns CDR1 MNHEY and CDR2 SVGAGI. The CDR3 is 13 amino acids. The ends were cut back, 6 bases at V and 7 bases at J, with 12 bases in the middle. The CDR3 DNA reads as TGTGCCAGCAGAAAAGGAGGATTTGAAAAACTGTTTTTT. It specifies CASRKGGFEKLFF.

The rearrangement uses TRBV19 and TRBJ1-4; TRBD1 matches 8 bases. The CDR3 covers 13 residues. The J segment lost 5 bases and the V segment lost 4 bases, leaving 0 bases of the junction unmatched. The V gene's germline CDR1 is LNHDA and CDR2 SQIVND (reference sequence). CDR3 amino acids: CASSRTGNEKLFF. The CDR3 nucleotides are TGTGCCAGTAGTAGGACAGGGAATGAAAAACTGTTTTTT.

The V call is TRBV30, the J call TRBJ1-3, with D possibly TRBD1 on 5 matching bases. The CDR3 has 15 residues. In germline, CDR1 is GTSNPN, CDR2 SVGIG (reference sequence). V was trimmed by 0 bases and J by 0 bases, leaving 9 bases between them. The CDR3 region is CAWSVRVSSGNTIYF. In DNA form, the CDR3 reads TGTGCCTGGAGTGTCAGGGTCTCCTCTGGAAACACCATATATTTT.